These 23 T cell receptor beta chains were all obtained from the same sample, sequenced in a study of shared clonotypes between healthy human individuals. Only in-frame clones appear in the TCRdb table, and some are missing; sequencing was by immunoSEQ multiplex PCR. The sample holds millions of clones, approximately 95% seen once. CD8 cells regarded as naive lacked CD45RO, were positively chosen for CCR7, and omitted terminally differentiated effector memory CD45RA+ cells. The sample was naive CD8+ T cells sorted from blood. These receptors were obtained from a man aged 18 to 29 in good health.

V is TRBV10-2 and J is TRBJ2-1; no clear D. The CDR3 sequence is 15 residues long. CDR1 WSHSY and CDR2 SAAADI come from the germline V gene. V was pared by 5 bases and J by 0 bases, with 11 bases between. CDR3 sequence reads: CASSNLLGSYNEQFF. CDR3 coding DNA: TGCGCCAGCAGTAATTTACTTGGCTCCTACAATGAGCAGTTCTTC.

The rearrangement joins TRBV5-8 to TRBJ2-7; 7 bases line up with TRBD2. Per germline, CDR1 SGHTS and CDR2 YDEGEE. Losses at the gene ends were 6 bases for V and 7 bases for J; bases not matched to a gene: 10. The CDR3 spans 13 residues. The CDR3 loop is CASTNRGDWEQYF. Here the CDR3 DNA reads TGTGCCAGCACCAACCGGGGGGACTGGGAGCAGTACTTC. Variable domain in full (rest from reference TRBV5-8 and TRBJ2-7): EAGVTQSPTHLIKTRGQQATLRCSPISGHTSVYWYQQALGLGLQFLLWYDEGEERNRGNFPPRFSGRQFPNYSSELNVNALELEDSALYLCASTNRGDWEQYFGPGTRLTVT.

This chain joins TRBV27 and TRBJ2-4; possibly TRBD1 or TRBD2 for D (7 bases each). Germline lookup yields CDR1 MNHEY and CDR2 SMNVEV (reference sequence). V lost 5 bases, J lost 5 bases, and 31 bases lay in between. The CDR3 consists of 20 residues. Written as DNA, the CDR3 is TGTGCCAGCAGTGTGCCATGGGACAGTGGAAGAAGGGAGGGAGAAAACATTCAGTACTTC. Translated, it gives CASSVPWDSGRREGENIQYF.

The chain is built from TRBV11-2 and TRBJ2-7; D gene ambiguous. The length of the CDR3 is 14 residues. The germline CDR1 and CDR2 sequences are SGHAT and FQNNGV. Trimming stripped 5 bases from V and 0 bases from J, with 11 bases between. The CDR3 sequence: CASSPPAVSYEQYF. The CDR3 nucleotides read TGTGCCAGCAGCCCCCCGGCAGTCTCCTACGAGCAGTACTTC.

On this clone itself: Other DNA variants within this sample encode the same CDR3. The V and J genes are TRBV27 and TRBJ2-7; 7 positions agree with TRBD1. The CDR3 has 13 residues. V shed 5 bases and J 3 bases; nucleotides not matched to a gene: 4. Germline CDR1 is MNHEY and CDR2 is SMNVEV (reference sequence). The CDR3 loop is CASSHRGSYEQYF. In DNA, the CDR3 is TGTGCCAGCAGTCACAGGGGTAGCTACGAGCAGTACTTC.

The chain couples TRBV4-1 to TRBJ2-7; TRBD1 agrees at 8 bases. This CDR3 spans 15 amino acids. V dropped 1 base and J dropped 3; count of bases not matched to a gene: 5. CDR1 is MGHRA and CDR2 is YSYEKL in the germline V gene. CDR3 protein: CASSQAQGGLYEQYF. The CDR3 DNA follows: TGCGCCAGCAGCCAAGCACAGGGGGGTCTCTACGAGCAGTACTTC.

The J gene is TRBJ2-7, the V gene TRBV5-6; D call uncertain. Trimming removed 0 bases from V and 6 bases from J, with 10 bases in between. CDR1 and CDR2 (germline): SGHDT, YYEEEE. The CDR3 totals 13 residues. CDR3 sequence reads: CASSLGRASEQYF. CDR3 sequence (DNA): TGTGCCAGCAGCTTGGGCCGCGCTTCCGAGCAGTACTTC.

The V and J genes are TRBV5-1 and TRBJ1-2, with TRBD1 matching 10 bases. There are 15 residues in the CDR3. CDR1 is SGHRS, CDR2 YFSETQ, per germline. Unmatched junction bases numbered 7, after V lost 4 bases and J lost 4 bases. The CDR3 here is CASSPRQGAGYGYTF. DNA for the CDR3: TGCGCCAGCAGCCCGAGACAGGGGGCGGGCTATGGCTACACCTTC.

Regarding this clone: At the DNA level, this CDR3 is encoded by other sequences in the same sample as well. The CDR3 protein is CASSYGTAQETQYF. DNA for the CDR3: TGTGCCAGCAGTTACGGGACAGCGCAAGAGACCCAGTACTTC. J is TRBJ2-5 and V is TRBV6-5, with TRBD1 identical over 7 bases. The CDR3 is 14 amino acids. Germline loops: CDR1 MNHEY, CDR2 SVGAGI. The ends lost 2 bases at V and 2 bases at J; junction bases unmatched: 2.

This CDR3 is CASSNGVYNEKLFF. The DNA for the CDR3 is TGTGCCAGCAGTAACGGGGTTTACAATGAAAAACTGTTTTTT. This chain joins TRBV6-5 and TRBJ1-4; D is unclear. Germline V gene data show CDR1 as MNHEY and CDR2 as SVGAGI. CDR3 length equals 14 residues. Trimming left V 5 bases short and J 5 bases short, with 12 bases between.

The V call is TRBV4-3, the J call TRBJ2-1; D remains ambiguous. The germline V gene has CDR1 LGHNA and CDR2 YSLEER. Trimming pared 0 bases from V and 9 bases from J, leaving 6 bases between. This CDR3 is 12 amino acids long. The CDR3 reads CASSQDPSEQFF. CDR3 DNA: TGCGCCAGCAGCCAAGATCCCAGTGAGCAGTTCTTC.

Concerning this clone: The sample has other DNA sequences that encode this CDR3 too. Written as DNA, the CDR3 is TGTGCCAGCAGCGTACTAAGTGGAGAGACCCAGTACTTC. It translates to CASSVLSGETQYF. The chain uses TRBV9 and TRBJ2-5; no reliable D call. Germline V gene data show CDR1 as SGDLS and CDR2 as YYNGEE. Trimming pared 1 base from V and 4 bases from J, leaving 8 bases between. The length of the CDR3 is 13 residues.

Note on this clone: One end of the junction varies from germline; a read error may be responsible. V gene TRBV7-9 combines with J gene TRBJ2-1; tentative D call: TRBD1 (5 bases). The CDR3 contains 15 residues. CDR1 is SEHNR, CDR2 FQNEAQ, per germline (reference sequence). The CDR3: CASTLGVYAYNEQFF. The CDR3 DNA follows: TGTGCCAGCACCTTAGGGGTGTATGCGTACAATGAGCAGTTCTTC.

The chain joins TRBV2 to TRBJ1-4; 11 bases are shared with TRBD1. V shed 3 bases, J shed 6 bases, and the junction held 6 bases outside the gene matches. The germline V gene encodes CDR1 SNHLY and CDR2 FYNNEI. This CDR3 spans 16 amino acids. The CDR3 DNA reads as TGTGCCAGCAGTGACTATCCGGGACAGGGGGATGAAAAACTGTTTTTT. Its protein product is CASSDYPGQGDEKLFF.

The DNA for the CDR3 is TGTGCCAGCAGCTGGGGGGACGGTAGCACAGATACGCAGTATTTT. Its translation is CASSWGDGSTDTQYF. The chain joins TRBV5-4 to TRBJ2-3; D is perhaps TRBD2 (6 bases). The length of the CDR3 is 15 residues. Germline V gene data show CDR1 as SGHNT and CDR2 as YYREEE (reference sequence). Trimming took 3 bases from V and 0 from J, leaving 11 bases between them.

The CDR3 nucleotides are TGCGCCAGCAGCCCAGGACAGGGATTGACTGAAGCTTTCTTT. Translation gives CASSPGQGLTEAFF. The chain combines TRBV5-1 with TRBJ1-1; 8 nucleotides align to TRBD1. V was clipped by 4 bases and J by 5 bases; unmatched bases: 7. Germline loops: CDR1 SGHRS, CDR2 YFSETQ. The CDR3 length is 14 residues.

Regarding this clone: The same CDR3 is also encoded by other DNA sequences in this sample. This chain joins TRBV7-6 and TRBJ2-3, with 10 bases fitting TRBD1. The trim removed 5 bases at V and 1 base at J, leaving 3 bases unmatched. Germline V lookup: CDR1 SGHVS, CDR2 FNYEAQ. The CDR3 length is 15 residues. For the CDR3, the DNA is TGTGCCAGCAGCCCAGGGACAGGGGGCACAGATACGCAGTATTTT. It yields the protein CASSPGTGGTDTQYF. The full variable domain, rest sourced from reference TRBV7-6 and TRBJ2-3, is GAGVSQSPRYKVTKRGQDVALRCDPISGHVSLYWYRQALGQGPEFLTYFNYEAQQDKSGLPNDRFSAERPEGSISTLTIQRTEQRDSAMYRCASSPGTGGTDTQYFGPGTRLTVL.

The chain couples TRBV25-1 to TRBJ2-2; 7 nucleotides match TRBD2. The V gene's germline CDR1 is MGHDK and CDR2 SYGVNS. The junction had 11 bases not matched to a gene; V was cut back by 1 base and J by 6 bases. The CDR3 is 17 residues long. This CDR3 is CASSESGAGAFAGELFF. CDR3 sequence (DNA): TGTGCCAGCAGTGAATCCGGGGCGGGAGCATTCGCCGGGGAGCTGTTTTTT.

The chain uses TRBV27 and TRBJ2-2, with D unresolved. CDR1 is MNHEY, CDR2 SMNVEV, per germline (reference sequence). This CDR3 comprises 13 residues. With 6 bases removed from V and 0 bases from J, the gap between germline ends came to 5 bases. CDR3 sequence reads: CASSHTNTGELFF. The CDR3 DNA follows: TGTGCCAGCAGCCACACGAACACCGGGGAGCTGTTTTTT.

This clone was seen once. This chain uses TRBV13 with TRBJ2-7; 7 bases agree with TRBD2. Germline CDR1 is PRHDT and CDR2 is FYEKMQ (reference sequence). Losses at the gene ends were 0 bases for V and 7 bases for J; bases not matched to a gene: 3. The CDR3 is 13 amino acids. This CDR3 reads CASSLGGREEQYF. CDR3 DNA sequence: TGTGCCAGCAGCTTAGGAGGGCGGGAGGAGCAGTACTTC.

This chain joins TRBV7-9 and TRBJ2-3, with TRBD1 identical over 9 bases. Germline V gene lookup returns CDR1 SEHNR and CDR2 FQNEAQ (reference sequence). V trimming: 2 bases; J trimming: 1 base; junction bases outside the gene matches: 10. This CDR3 contains 18 residues. CDR3 in amino acids: CASSLLSGGQGGTDTQYF. The CDR3 DNA is TGTGCCAGCAGCTTATTAAGTGGGGGACAGGGAGGCACAGATACGCAGTATTTT.

The chain combines TRBV27 with TRBJ2-7; TRBD1 aligns across 10 bases. CDR3 length: 15 amino acids. J was trimmed by 2 bases and V by 6 bases; bases with no gene match: 7. The germline V gene has CDR1 MNHEY and CDR2 SMNVEV (reference sequence). CDR3 DNA: TGTGCCAGCAGCCCCCGGGACAGGGGCGCCTACGAGCAGTACTTC. This gives the protein CASSPRDRGAYEQYF.

This clone has only one observation. V and J are TRBV27 and TRBJ1-5; unclear D gene. The CDR3 spans 15 residues. Germline CDR1 MNHEY, CDR2 SMNVEV (reference sequence). V was pared by 3 bases and J by 0 bases, with 9 bases between. CDR3 DNA: TGTGCCAGCAGTTTGGGGATTAATAGCAATCAGCCCCAGCATTTT. Its protein is CASSLGINSNQPQHF.